One T cell receptor (beta chain) is described in this entry. Antigen unknown. The data stem from a study of PD-1 blockade in classical Hodgkin lymphoma. On the study more broadly: Patients were treated with nivolumab at 3 mg/kg, and this was given intravenously every 2 weeks. Study-wide findings and caveats: No one has yet defined what causes the repertoire differences, which may be disease activity or prior therapy. Complete responders started with a diversity level that resembled newly diagnosed patients at baseline.

The CDR3 length is 13 residues. Trimming cost V 2 bases and J 1 base, with 3 bases left between them. CDR1 and CDR2 from the germline V gene are LNHNV and YYDKDF (reference sequence). Each patient relapsed following autologous stem cell transplantation, and prior brentuximab vedotin exposure differed. The data were produced by immunoSEQ multiplex PCR, yet TCRdb's version contains in-frame clones alone and is incomplete. This table has over 15,000 clones, 86% appearing once. The receptor was isolated from a human donor with classical Hodgkin lymphoma. Sequences were derived from peripheral blood mononuclear cells (PBMCs), sampled before the second cycle of nivolumab. The V gene is TRBV15, the J gene TRBJ1-5; D is undetermined. CDR3 region: CATSRQSNQPQHF. As DNA, the CDR3 is TGTGCCACCAGCAGACAGAGCAATCAGCCCCAGCATTTT.